The rows below give T cell receptor beta chains drawn from one sample of a study of regulatory T cells in long-lasting Graves disease. TCRdb ran MiXCR on the multiplex PCR reads and lists one entry per CDR3 protein. The top ten hold under 20% of the sample, which has about 450,000 distinct CDR3 sequences, 14% seen once. These data were also reused for a study on T cells in Graves' hyperthyroidism and ophthalmopathy.

The sample in question was peripheral blood mononuclear cells (PBMCs), obtained at new diagnosis, from a patient treated with antithyroid drugs. Source of these receptors: a woman aged 50 to 60 with Graves disease. Each CDR3 is given with its conserved first and last residue. The D gene is left open where the match is weak. Clone size is given for some rows only: seen once, a few or many times, or a class if the clone is expanded.

D,J,V,size,CDR3,DNA
-,TRBJ2-1,TRBV3-1,many,CASSQGTSGEQFF,TGTGCCAGCAGCCAAGGGACATCGGGTGAGCAGTTCTTC
-,TRBJ2-5,TRBV7-9,-,CASSNTETQYF,TGTGCCAGCAGCAATACAGAGACCCAGTACTTC
-,TRBJ1-5,TRBV28,many,CASSFGFSQPQHF,TGTGCCAGCAGTTTTGGGTTCAGTCAGCCCCAGCATTTT
TRBD2,TRBJ2-6,TRBV28,once,CASSTTSGRASGANVLTF,TGTGCCAGCAGTACGACTAGCGGGAGGGCCTCTGGGGCCAACGTCCTGACTTTC
-,TRBJ1-1,TRBV28,many,CASSLTGSLNTEAFF,TGTGCCAGCAGTTTAACAGGGAGTTTGAACACTGAAGCTTTCTTT
TRBD1,TRBJ2-1,TRBV27,many,CASSLSTGGNEQFF,TGTGCCAGCAGTTTATCAACAGGGGGCAATGAGCAGTTCTTC
-,TRBJ2-1,TRBV28,many,CASSTHWGDRSYNEQFF,TGTGCCAGCAGTACCCATTGGGGGGATCGTTCCTACAATGAGCAGTTCTTC
-,TRBJ2-3,TRBV7-9,many,CASSLFSTDTQYF,TGTGCCAGCAGCTTATTCAGCACAGATACGCAGTATTTT
-,TRBJ2-2,TRBV6-1,many,CASTMNTGELFF,TGTGCCAGCACGATGAACACCGGGGAGCTGTTTTTT
TRBD1,TRBJ2-3,TRBV6-2/TRBV6-3,few,CASSYRTGITDTQYF,TGTGCCAGCAGTTACCGGACAGGGATCACAGATACGCAGTATTTT
-,TRBJ1-2,TRBV11-2,few,CASSSATGPDYGYTF,TGTGCCAGCAGCTCCGCGACAGGACCGGACTATGGCTACACCTTC
-,TRBJ2-7,TRBV19,-,CASRGAVSYEQYF,TGTGCCAGTAGGGGAGCGGTTTCCTACGAGCAGTACTTC
TRBD1,TRBJ1-2,TRBV5-1,-,CASSLAWTGGDTRYTF,TGCGCCAGCAGCTTGGCTTGGACAGGGGGCGATACGCGCTACACCTTC
-,TRBJ1-3,TRBV20-1,-,CSARHDTIYF,TGCAGTGCTAGGCATGACACCATATATTTT
TRBD1,TRBJ2-7,TRBV28,many,CASSQIGGTDGEQYF,TGTGCCAGCAGTCAGATAGGTGGGACAGATGGCGAGCAGTACTTC
TRBD1,TRBJ1-2,TRBV28,many,CASSPFGPGTGNGYTF,TGTGCCAGCAGTCCGTTTGGACCCGGGACAGGGAATGGCTACACCTTC
TRBD2,TRBJ2-5,TRBV18,many,CASSPRGGMETQYF,TGTGCCAGCTCACCACGCGGGGGTATGGAGACCCAGTACTTC
-,TRBJ1-3,TRBV5-6,-,CASSLFGESGNTIYF,TGTGCCAGCAGCTTGTTCGGGGAGTCTGGAAACACCATATATTTT
-,TRBJ1-5,TRBV18,few,CASSPVGTSNQPQHF,TGTGCCAGCTCTCCCGTCGGGACTAGCAATCAGCCCCAGCATTTT
TRBD1,TRBJ1-5,TRBV18,many,CASSPQGARDQPQHF,TGTGCCAGCTCCCCCCAGGGGGCGCGGGATCAGCCCCAGCATTTT
-,TRBJ1-1,TRBV6-2/TRBV6-3,-,CASSVMRGAGTEAFF,TGTGCCAGCAGTGTTATGCGGGGGGCAGGGACTGAAGCTTTCTTT
TRBD2,TRBJ2-1,TRBV6-2/TRBV6-3,-,CASLSSGREKFF,TGTGCCAGCCTGTCCAGCGGGAGGGAAAAGTTCTTC
TRBD2,TRBJ2-5,TRBV11-2,many,CASSLSSGWETQYF,TGTGCCAGCAGCCTTTCTAGCGGGTGGGAGACCCAGTACTTC
TRBD2,TRBJ2-7,TRBV2,many,CASSSEGLAGEQYF,TGTGCCAGCAGTTCCGAGGGACTAGCTGGGGAGCAGTACTTC
-,TRBJ2-3,TRBV6-2/TRBV6-3,-,CASIRKETRGDTQYF,TGTGCCAGCATACGAAAAGAGACTAGAGGAGATACGCAGTATTTT
TRBD2,TRBJ2-2,TRBV9,-,CASSGLAGGPTRTGELFF,TGTGCCAGCAGCGGACTAGCGGGAGGCCCTACCCGCACCGGGGAGCTGTTTTTT
TRBD1,TRBJ1-1,TRBV27,few,CASGLLRQGSITEAFF,TGTGCCAGCGGGTTACTTCGACAGGGCTCTATCACTGAAGCTTTCTTT
-,TRBJ1-2,TRBV19,many,CASSIEAAINYGYTF,TGTGCCAGTAGTATAGAGGCGGCGATTAACTATGGCTACACCTTC
TRBD1,TRBJ1-1,TRBV6-1,few,CASSETLGQQNTEAFF,TGTGCCAGCAGTGAAACCTTGGGACAGCAGAACACTGAAGCTTTCTTT
-,TRBJ1-4,TRBV14,few,CASSRIRASNEKLFF,TGTGCCAGCAGCCGCATCAGGGCGTCTAATGAAAAACTGTTTTTT
TRBD1,TRBJ1-1,TRBV16,many,CASSQGQALNTEAFF,TGTGCCAGCAGCCAAGGACAGGCCTTGAACACTGAAGCTTTCTTT
TRBD1,TRBJ1-1,TRBV7-9,many,CASSLEVQGAGAFF,TGTGCCAGCAGCTTAGAGGTCCAGGGGGCGGGGGCTTTCTTT
-,TRBJ1-2,TRBV20-1,many,CSARDNRVYGYTF,TGCAGTGCTAGAGATAACAGGGTCTATGGCTACACCTTC
TRBD1,TRBJ2-3,TRBV27,many,CASSRQGLPSSTDTQYF,TGTGCCAGCAGCCGACAGGGGTTGCCCTCTAGCACAGATACGCAGTATTTT
-,TRBJ2-7,TRBV18,-,CASSGLAGKTTGYEQYF,TGTGCCAGCTCAGGTTTGGCAGGGAAGACCACCGGTTACGAGCAGTACTTC
TRBD1,TRBJ1-1,TRBV10-2,many,CASRSGTGGKNTEAFF,TGCGCCAGCCGTTCCGGGACAGGGGGGAAGAACACTGAAGCTTTCTTT
TRBD1,TRBJ2-7,TRBV3-1,many,CASRGQGRYEQYF,TGTGCCAGCAGGGGACAGGGGCGTTACGAGCAGTACTTC
TRBD2,TRBJ2-2,TRBV5-1,many,CASSPGLADYTGELFF,TGCGCCAGCAGCCCGGGACTAGCGGATTACACCGGGGAGCTGTTTTTT
-,TRBJ1-1,TRBV6-5,many,CASSYSYAGAFSTEAFF,TGTGCCAGCAGTTACTCTTATGCAGGGGCCTTCAGCACTGAAGCTTTCTTT
TRBD2,TRBJ2-1,TRBV6-1,many,CASSGVLPGLASFKGEQFF,TGTGCCAGCAGTGGGGTTCTACCGGGACTAGCTAGTTTTAAGGGTGAGCAGTTCTTC
-,TRBJ2-1,TRBV19,many,CASSISPQGRNEQFF,TGTGCCAGTAGTATATCTCCGCAGGGGAGGAATGAGCAGTTCTTC
TRBD2,TRBJ2-7,TRBV20-1,many,CSASRLAEPYEQYF,TGCAGTGCTAGTCGTCTAGCGGAACCCTACGAGCAGTACTTC